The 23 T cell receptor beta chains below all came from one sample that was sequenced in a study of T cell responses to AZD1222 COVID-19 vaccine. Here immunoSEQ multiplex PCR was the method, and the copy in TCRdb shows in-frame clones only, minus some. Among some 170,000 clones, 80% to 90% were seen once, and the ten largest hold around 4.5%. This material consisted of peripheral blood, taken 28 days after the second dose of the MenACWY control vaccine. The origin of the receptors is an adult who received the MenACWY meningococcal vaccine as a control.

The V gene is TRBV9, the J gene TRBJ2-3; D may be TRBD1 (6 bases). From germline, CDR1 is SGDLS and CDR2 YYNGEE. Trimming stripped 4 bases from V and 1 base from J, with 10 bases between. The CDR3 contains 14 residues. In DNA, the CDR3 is TGTGCCAGCAGCTCTCGACAGGGCACAGATACGCAGTATTTT. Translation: CASSSRQGTDTQYF. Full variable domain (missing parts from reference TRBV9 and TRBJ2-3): DSGVTQTPKHLITATGQRVTLRCSPRSGDLSVYWYQQSLDQGLQFLIQYYNGEERAKGNILERFSAQQFPDLHSELNLSSLELGDSALYFCASSSRQGTDTQYFGPGTRLTVL.

CDR3 nucleotide sequence: TGCGCCAGCAGCCTTTGGATGGAAGATGAAAAACTGTTTTTT. Translating gives CASSLWMEDEKLFF. V usage is TRBV4-1 and J usage is TRBJ1-4; D remains unclear. V dropped 4 bases and J dropped 6 bases, with 12 bases sitting between them. The germline CDR1 and CDR2 sequences are MGHRA and YSYEKL. The CDR3 has 14 residues.

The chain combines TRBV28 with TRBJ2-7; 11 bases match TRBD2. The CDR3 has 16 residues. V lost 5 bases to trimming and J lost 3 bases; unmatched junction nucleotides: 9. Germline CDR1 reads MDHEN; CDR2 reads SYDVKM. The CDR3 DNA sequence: TGTGCCAGCAGTCGGTTCCCGGGACTAGCGGACTACGAGCAGTACTTC. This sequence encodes CASSRFPGLADYEQYF.

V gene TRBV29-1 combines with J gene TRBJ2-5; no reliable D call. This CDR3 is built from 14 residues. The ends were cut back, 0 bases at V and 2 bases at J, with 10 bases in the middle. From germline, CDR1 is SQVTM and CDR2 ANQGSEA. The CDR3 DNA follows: TGCAGCGTTGAAGATCTATGGCATCAAGAGACCCAGTACTTC. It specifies CSVEDLWHQETQYF.

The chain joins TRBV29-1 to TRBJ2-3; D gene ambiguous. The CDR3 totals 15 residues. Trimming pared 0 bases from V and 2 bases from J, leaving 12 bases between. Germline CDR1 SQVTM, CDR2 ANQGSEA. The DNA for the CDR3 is TGCAGCGTTGAAGAAAACGCCCGCCACACAGATACGCAGTATTTT. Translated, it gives CSVEENARHTDTQYF.

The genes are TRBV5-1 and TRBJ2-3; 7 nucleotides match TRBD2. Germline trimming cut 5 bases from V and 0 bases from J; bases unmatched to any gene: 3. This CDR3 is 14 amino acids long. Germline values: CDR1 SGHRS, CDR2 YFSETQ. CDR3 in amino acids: CASRQTSSTDTQYF. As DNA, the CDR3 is TGCGCCAGCAGGCAGACTAGCAGCACAGATACGCAGTATTTT.

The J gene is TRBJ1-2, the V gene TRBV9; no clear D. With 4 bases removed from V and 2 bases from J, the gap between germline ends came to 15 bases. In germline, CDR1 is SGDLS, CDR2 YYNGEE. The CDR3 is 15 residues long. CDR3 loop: CASSPRTGSNYGYTF. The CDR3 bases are TGTGCCAGCAGCCCCCGTACCGGTTCAAACTATGGCTACACCTTC.

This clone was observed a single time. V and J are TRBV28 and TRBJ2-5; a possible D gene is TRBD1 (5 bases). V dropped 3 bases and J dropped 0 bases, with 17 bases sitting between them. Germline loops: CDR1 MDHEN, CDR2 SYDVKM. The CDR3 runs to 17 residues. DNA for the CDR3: TGTGCCAGCAGTTTCAGGGCGGCAGGGCTGTACCAAGAGACCCAGTACTTC. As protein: CASSFRAAGLYQETQYF.

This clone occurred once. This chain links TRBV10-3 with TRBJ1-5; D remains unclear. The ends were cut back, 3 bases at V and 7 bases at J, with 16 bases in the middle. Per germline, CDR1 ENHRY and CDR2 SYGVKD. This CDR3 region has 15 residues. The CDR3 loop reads CAISDLDGRQQPQHF. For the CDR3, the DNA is TGTGCCATCAGTGACCTCGACGGCCGTCAACAGCCCCAGCATTTT.

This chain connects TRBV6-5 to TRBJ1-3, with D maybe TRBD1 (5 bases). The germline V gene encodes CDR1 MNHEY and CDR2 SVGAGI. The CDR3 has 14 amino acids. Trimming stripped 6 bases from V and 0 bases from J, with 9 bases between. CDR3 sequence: CASRGPFSGNTIYF. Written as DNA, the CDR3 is TGTGCCAGCAGGGGACCCTTCTCTGGAAACACCATATATTTT.

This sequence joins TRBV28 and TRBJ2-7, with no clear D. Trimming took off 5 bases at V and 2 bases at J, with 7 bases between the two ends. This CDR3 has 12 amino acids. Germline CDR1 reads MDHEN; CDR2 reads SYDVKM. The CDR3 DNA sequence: TGTGCCAGCAGTGTTCCTGCCTACGAGCAGTACTTC. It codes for CASSVPAYEQYF.

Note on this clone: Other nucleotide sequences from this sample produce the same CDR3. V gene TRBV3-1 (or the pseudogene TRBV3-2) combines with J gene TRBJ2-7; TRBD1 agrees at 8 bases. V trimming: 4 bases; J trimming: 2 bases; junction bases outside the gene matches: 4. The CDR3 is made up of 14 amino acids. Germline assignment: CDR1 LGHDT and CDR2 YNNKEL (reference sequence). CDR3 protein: CASSRGQGAYEQYF. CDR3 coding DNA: TGTGCCAGCAGCCGCGGACAGGGAGCCTACGAGCAGTACTTC.

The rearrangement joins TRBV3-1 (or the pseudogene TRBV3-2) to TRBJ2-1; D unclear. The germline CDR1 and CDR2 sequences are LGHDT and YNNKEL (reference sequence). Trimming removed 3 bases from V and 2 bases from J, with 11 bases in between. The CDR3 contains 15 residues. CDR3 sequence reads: CASSHIALTYNEQFF. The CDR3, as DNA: TGTGCCAGCAGCCATATCGCTTTGACCTACAATGAGCAGTTCTTC.

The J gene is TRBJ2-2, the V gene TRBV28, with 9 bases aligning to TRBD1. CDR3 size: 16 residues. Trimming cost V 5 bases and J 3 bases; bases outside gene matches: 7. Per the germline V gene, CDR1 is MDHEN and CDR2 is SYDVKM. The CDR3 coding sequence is TGTGCCAGCAGTGTGGTATGGACAGGGGACACCGGGGAGCTGTTTTTT. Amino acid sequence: CASSVVWTGDTGELFF.

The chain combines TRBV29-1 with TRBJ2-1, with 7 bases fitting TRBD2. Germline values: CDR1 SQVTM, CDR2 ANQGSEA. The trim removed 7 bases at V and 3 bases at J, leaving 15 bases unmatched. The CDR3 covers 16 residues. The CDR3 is CSGEGLGTRDYNEQFF. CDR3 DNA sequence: TGCAGCGGGGAGGGTCTTGGGACCAGGGACTACAATGAGCAGTTCTTC.

Here the CDR3 DNA reads TGTGCCAGCAGCCTGGGCAGGGTGGAGGCCGGGGAGCTGTTTTTT. It codes for CASSLGRVEAGELFF. This chain links TRBV7-3 with TRBJ2-2; possibly TRBD1 or TRBD2 for D (5 bases each). This CDR3 is 15 amino acids long. Per the germline V gene, CDR1 is SGHTA and CDR2 is FQGTGA. V dropped 5 bases and J dropped 6 bases, with 16 bases sitting between them.

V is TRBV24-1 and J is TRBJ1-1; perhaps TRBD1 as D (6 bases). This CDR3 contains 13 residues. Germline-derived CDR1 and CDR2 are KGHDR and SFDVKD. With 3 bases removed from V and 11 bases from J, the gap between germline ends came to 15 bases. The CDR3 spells CATSDQGDTRAFF. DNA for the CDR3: TGTGCCACCAGTGATCAAGGGGACACCCGCGCTTTCTTT.

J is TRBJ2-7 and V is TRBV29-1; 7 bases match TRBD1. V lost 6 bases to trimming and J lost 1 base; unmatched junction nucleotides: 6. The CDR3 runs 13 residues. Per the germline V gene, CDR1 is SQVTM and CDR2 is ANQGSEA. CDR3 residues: CSVRTGSSYEQYF. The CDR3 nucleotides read TGCAGCGTAAGGACAGGTTCTTCCTACGAGCAGTACTTC.

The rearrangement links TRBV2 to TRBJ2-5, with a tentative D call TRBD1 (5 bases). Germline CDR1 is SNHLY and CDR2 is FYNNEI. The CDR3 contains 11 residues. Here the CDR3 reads CGGRVQETQYF. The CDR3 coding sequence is TGTGGAGGCAGGGTACAAGAGACCCAGTACTTC.

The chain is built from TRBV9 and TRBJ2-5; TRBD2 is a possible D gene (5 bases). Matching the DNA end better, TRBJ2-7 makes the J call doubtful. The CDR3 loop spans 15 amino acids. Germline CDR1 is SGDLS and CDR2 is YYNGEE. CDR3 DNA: TGTGCCAGCAGCGTAGGAGACGCGAGGGCCCACGAGCAGTACTTC. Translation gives CASSVGDARAHEQYF.

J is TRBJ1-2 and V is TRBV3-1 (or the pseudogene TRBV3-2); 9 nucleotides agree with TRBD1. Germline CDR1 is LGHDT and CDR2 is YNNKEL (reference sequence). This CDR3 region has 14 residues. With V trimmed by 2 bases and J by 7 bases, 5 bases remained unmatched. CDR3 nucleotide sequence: TGTGCCAGCAGCCAAAGGGGACAGGGTTCTGGCTACACCTTC. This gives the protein CASSQRGQGSGYTF.

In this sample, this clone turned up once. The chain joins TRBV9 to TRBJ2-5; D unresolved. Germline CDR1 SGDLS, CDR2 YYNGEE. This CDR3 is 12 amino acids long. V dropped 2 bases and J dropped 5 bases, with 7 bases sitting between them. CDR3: CASSVIGETQYF. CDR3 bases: TGTGCCAGCAGCGTGATAGGGGAGACCCAGTACTTC.

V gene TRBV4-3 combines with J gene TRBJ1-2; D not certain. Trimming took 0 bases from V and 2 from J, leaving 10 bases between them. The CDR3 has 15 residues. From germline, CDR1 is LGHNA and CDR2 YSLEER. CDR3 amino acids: CASSQELGENYGYTF. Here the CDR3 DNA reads TGCGCCAGCAGCCAAGAATTAGGAGAGAACTATGGCTACACCTTC.